This T cell receptor beta chain was identified during a study of PD-1 blockade in classical Hodgkin lymphoma. Sequencing used immunoSEQ multiplex PCR; TCRdb keeps in-frame clones, though not all of them. This sample has about 85,000 clones, with approximately 90% found just once. With V trimmed by 6 bases and J by 1 base, 7 bases remained unmatched. From germline, CDR1 is ENHRY and CDR2 SYGVKD. The CDR3 is 15 residues long. Time point meaning: cycle 4 day 1 (C4D1), after more than 5 weeks of nivolumab. Autologous stem cell transplantation was followed by relapse in every patient, and brentuximab vedotin exposure varied.

The material sequenced was peripheral blood mononuclear cells (PBMCs), taken before the fourth cycle of nivolumab. The sequence was collected from a human donor with classical Hodgkin lymphoma. The J gene is TRBJ2-3, the V gene TRBV10-3; 7 bases map to TRBD2. The CDR3 reads CAISPSGEGTDTQYF. The CDR3 DNA reads TGTGCCATCAGCCCAAGCGGGGAGGGCACAGATACGCAGTATTTT.